Included here is one T cell receptor beta chain sequence, with context. With a much larger clone just one base away, this may be a read error. These data originate in a study of blood T cells in healthy people across ages. With 7 bases removed from V and 0 bases from J, the gap between germline ends came to 15 bases. Germline assignment: CDR1 MNHNS and CDR2 SASEGT. This CDR3 has 15 residues. Together with a sample-barcoded 5' primer, a J-beta primer mix was included in a second PCR lasting about 7 to 12 cycles. TCRdb re-called the 5' RACE reads through MiXCR, storing one row per CDR3 protein. This table holds hundreds of thousands of distinct CDR3 sequences, 29% found once.

The clonotype originates from a woman of 80 years or more in good health. Sequencing was done on a sample of blood. This chain links TRBV6-1 with TRBJ2-5; TRBD2 might be the D (7 bases). This CDR3 is CASILCGGNQETQYF. The CDR3 nucleotides are TGTGCCAGCATCTTATGCGGGGGCAACCAAGAGACCCAGTACTTC.